One sample yielded the 11 T cell receptor beta chains listed below, sequenced in a study of blood T cell repertoires in COVID-19. Repertoires were generated with immunoSEQ multiplex PCR, while TCRdb's copy carries only in-frame clones and drops some. This table has hundreds of thousands of clones, around 91% appearing once. Sequenced: PBMCs or T cells enriched from blood (not recorded which). All receptors come from a woman aged 40 to 55 who had recovered from COVID-19.

This chain uses TRBV11-2 with TRBJ1-2; a possible D gene is TRBD1 (5 bases). CDR1 SGHAT and CDR2 FQNNGV come from the germline V gene. The CDR3 consists of 15 residues. The V end lost 0 bases, the J end lost 5 bases, and 13 bases lay between the germline ends. CDR3 nucleotides: TGTGCCAGCAGCTTAGAGGCGGGGCACCAGTATGGCTACACCTTC. It encodes CASSLEAGHQYGYTF.

The CDR3 nucleotides are TGTGCCAGCAGCTTAGGGGTAGCGGGGCTCACAGATACGCAGTATTTT. Protein product: CASSLGVAGLTDTQYF. The chain recombines TRBV7-8 with TRBJ2-3, with 8 bases that match TRBD2. Germline V gene sequence: CDR1 SGHVS, CDR2 FQNEAQ. V shed 1 base, J shed 2 bases, and the junction held 5 bases outside the gene matches. CDR3 length: 16 residues. The variable domain in full, with the rest retrieved from reference TRBV7-8 and TRBJ2-3, is GAGVSQSPRYKVAKRGQDVALRCDPISGHVSLFWYQQALGQGPEFLTYFQNEAQLDKSGLPSDRFFAERPEGSVSTLKIQRTQQEDSAVYLCASSLGVAGLTDTQYFGPGTRLTVL.

The chain recombines TRBV24-1 with TRBJ2-1, with 7 bases matching TRBD1. The junction had 4 bases not matched to a gene; V was cut back by 9 bases and J by 0 bases. CDR1 and CDR2 from the germline V gene are KGHDR and SFDVKD. The CDR3 contains 14 residues. The CDR3, as DNA: TGTGCCACCCGACAGGGAAGCTCCTACAATGAGCAGTTCTTC. Residues: CATRQGSSYNEQFF.

The chain recombines TRBV30 with TRBJ2-7; TRBD1 might be the D (6 bases). Germline CDR1 reads GTSNPN; CDR2 reads SVGIG (reference sequence). This CDR3 comprises 13 residues. Trimming took off 1 base at V and 6 bases at J, with 13 bases between the two ends. In DNA form, the CDR3 reads TGTGCCTGGAGTGGGGACACCAAGGGCGAGCAGTACTTC. Protein product: CAWSGDTKGEQYF.

The chain is built from TRBV6-2 or TRBV6-3 and TRBJ1-2; 8 nucleotides line up with TRBD1. V shed 2 bases and J 5 bases; nucleotides not matched to a gene: 7. The germline CDR1 and CDR2 sequences are MNHEY and SVGEGT. This CDR3 is 15 amino acids long. In DNA form, the CDR3 reads TGTGCCAGCAGTTACGCCGGGACAGGTAGTTATGGCTACACCTTC. Translated: CASSYAGTGSYGYTF.

This chain links TRBV7-3 with TRBJ2-1, with a tentative D call TRBD2 (5 bases). This CDR3 has 14 residues. V was shortened by 4 bases and J by 4 bases, with 11 bases between the two germline ends. The germline V gene has CDR1 SGHTA and CDR2 FQGTGA. The CDR3: CASSSSQRYNEQFF. As DNA, the CDR3 is TGTGCCAGCAGCTCCTCACAGCGGTACAATGAGCAGTTCTTC.

V gene TRBV6-5 combines with J gene TRBJ2-7; weak D call: TRBD2 (6 bases). Germline V CDR1 and CDR2: MNHEY, SVGAGI. CDR3 length equals 11 residues. Trimming cost V 11 bases and J 1 base, with 9 bases left between them. The DNA for the CDR3 is TGTGCCTGCGGGGTTTCCTACGAGCAGTACTTC. It specifies CACGVSYEQYF.

This clone was counted once. The gene calls are TRBV3-1 (or the pseudogene TRBV3-2) and TRBJ2-2, with 10 positions matching TRBD2. The V and J ends lost 4 bases and 2 bases, in that order; junction bases with no gene match: 4. Per the germline V gene, CDR1 is LGHDT and CDR2 is YNNKEL (reference sequence). The CDR3 is 16 residues long. The chain's CDR3 is CASSPGLATNTGELFF. As DNA, the CDR3 is TGTGCCAGCAGCCCGGGACTAGCGACTAACACCGGGGAGCTGTTTTTT.

V gene TRBV9 combines with J gene TRBJ2-1, with D perhaps TRBD1 (6 bases). V lost 5 bases and J 5 bases, leaving 14 bases between the germline ends. CDR3 length equals 14 residues. Germline CDR1 is SGDLS and CDR2 is YYNGEE. The CDR3 here is CASSILHRDNEQFF. CDR3 nucleotides: TGTGCCAGCAGTATCCTACACAGGGACAATGAGCAGTTCTTC.

The chain couples TRBV6-5 to TRBJ1-5; tentatively, D is TRBD1 (6 bases). The germline V and J ends were trimmed by 8 bases and 6 bases, with 17 bases remaining between them. The CDR3 extends over 14 amino acids. Germline lookup yields CDR1 MNHEY and CDR2 SVGAGI. The CDR3 region is CASYGGIDTQPQHF. In DNA, the CDR3 is TGTGCCAGCTATGGGGGCATTGACACTCAGCCCCAGCATTTT.

The chain links TRBV11-2 to TRBJ2-1; 10 positions agree with TRBD2. The CDR3 totals 14 residues. The germline V gene has CDR1 SGHAT and CDR2 FQNNGV. The trim removed 6 bases at V and 2 bases at J, leaving 1 base unmatched. CDR3 bases: TGTGCCAGCAGGGGACTAGCGCCCTACAATGAGCAGTTCTTC. This translates into CASRGLAPYNEQFF. Together with reference TRBV11-2 and TRBJ2-1, the CDR3 gives the full variable domain: EAGVAQSPRYKIIEKRQSVAFWCNPISGHATLYWYQQILGQGPKLLIQFQNNGVVDDSQLPKDRFSAERLKGVDSTLKIQPAKLEDSAVYLCASRGLAPYNEQFFGPGTRLTVL.